This T cell receptor beta chain was sequenced for a study of identical twins. A universal primer binding site was introduced by template switching. The final cDNA contained unique molecular identifiers. TCRdb recomputed calls from the 5' RACE reads with MiXCR, one row per CDR3 protein. The table records approximately 500,000 distinct CDR3 sequences, around 15% of them present only once. This CDR3 contains 16 residues. The ends lost 3 bases at V and 9 bases at J; junction bases unmatched: 13. Germline V gene data show CDR1 as SNHLY and CDR2 as FYNNEI. These data were also reused for a study on yellow fever vaccine responses in identical twins.

V and J are TRBV2 and TRBJ2-1; 8 bases are a match to TRBD2. This receptor was obtained from a woman between 18 and 29 years old in good health. Material: CD4+ T cells sorted from blood. CDR3 loop: CASSDGGTRIFGEQFF. CDR3 nucleotide sequence: TGTGCCAGCAGTGACGGAGGGACTAGGATTTTCGGTGAGCAGTTCTTC.